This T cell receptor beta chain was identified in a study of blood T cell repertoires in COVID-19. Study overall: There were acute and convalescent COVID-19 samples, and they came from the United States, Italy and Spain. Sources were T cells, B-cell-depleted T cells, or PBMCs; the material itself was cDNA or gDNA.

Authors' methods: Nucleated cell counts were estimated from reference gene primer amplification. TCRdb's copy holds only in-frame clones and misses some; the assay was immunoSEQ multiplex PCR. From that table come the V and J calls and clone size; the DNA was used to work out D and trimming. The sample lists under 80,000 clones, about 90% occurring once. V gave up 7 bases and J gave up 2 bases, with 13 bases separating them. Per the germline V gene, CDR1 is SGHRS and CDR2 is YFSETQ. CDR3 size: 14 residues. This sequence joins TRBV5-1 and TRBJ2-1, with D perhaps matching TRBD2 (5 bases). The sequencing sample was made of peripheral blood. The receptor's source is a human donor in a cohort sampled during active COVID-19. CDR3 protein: CASGVSGPYNEQFF. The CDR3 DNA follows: TGCGCCAGCGGTGTGAGCGGCCCCTACAATGAGCAGTTCTTC.